A single sample is the source of the 22 T cell receptor beta chains below, sequenced in a study of identical twins. Each CDR3 protein is one row after TCRdb ran MiXCR on the 5' RACE reads. The data hold about 530,000 distinct CDR3 sequences, with around 20% observed a single time. This sample also belongs to another study, concerning yellow fever vaccine responses in identical twins.

Sample: CD4+ T cells sorted from blood. All receptors come from a woman younger than 30 in good health.

The chain combines TRBV20-1 with TRBJ2-1, with 10 bases identical to TRBD2. V gave up 0 bases and J gave up 9 bases; unmatched junction bases: 11. Germline values: CDR1 DFQATT, CDR2 SNEGSKA (reference sequence). The CDR3 is 16 amino acids. The CDR3 loop reads CSARDGSSGSRSEQFF. The CDR3 nucleotides are TGCAGTGCTAGAGATGGATCTAGCGGGAGTAGGAGTGAGCAGTTCTTC.

CDR3 region: CASSLRVSSGTGELFF. The DNA for the CDR3 is TGTGCCAGCAGCTTGCGGGTCTCTAGCGGGACCGGGGAGCTGTTTTTT. The rearrangement links TRBV5-6 to TRBJ2-2, with 8 nucleotides matching TRBD2. From germline, CDR1 is SGHDT and CDR2 YYEEEE. V lost 1 base to trimming and J lost 5 bases; unmatched junction nucleotides: 7. The CDR3 has 16 amino acids.

This clonotype was counted between two and nine times. The rearrangement joins TRBV5-1 to TRBJ2-5; TRBD1 matches 7 bases. Per the germline V gene, CDR1 is SGHRS and CDR2 is YFSETQ. Losses at the gene ends were 1 base for V and 1 base for J; bases not matched to a gene: 10. The CDR3 covers 17 residues. The DNA for the CDR3 is TGCGCCAGCAGCTTGATAGTTACCGGGACAGCCCAAGAGACCCAGTACTTC. The encoded protein is CASSLIVTGTAQETQYF.

This clonotype was recorded a few times. The chain uses TRBV6-5 and TRBJ2-1; no reliable D call. The germline gives CDR1 MNHEY, CDR2 SVGAGI. CDR3 length: 12 amino acids. Trimming stripped 5 bases from V and 7 bases from J, with 9 bases between. CDR3 bases: TGTGCCAGCAGTAACATGGGTAATGAGCAGTTCTTC. Residues: CASSNMGNEQFF.

This chain links TRBV12-3 or TRBV12-4 with TRBJ1-5, with D possibly being TRBD1 (5 bases). The CDR3 covers 13 residues. V lost 7 bases, J lost 4 bases, and 11 bases lay in between. Here the CDR3 DNA reads TGTGCCAGCAAAGGGGTCAGGAATCAGCCCCAGCATTTT. Residues: CASKGVRNQPQHF.

The V and J genes are TRBV7-3 and TRBJ2-7; D is possibly TRBD2 (5 bases). V was shortened by 2 bases and J by 3 bases, with 11 bases between the two germline ends. This CDR3 contains 14 residues. The germline V gene has CDR1 SGHTA and CDR2 FQGTGA. CDR3 amino acids: CASSLLLGNYEQYF. DNA for the CDR3: TGTGCCAGCAGCTTACTGCTCGGGAACTACGAGCAGTACTTC.

This clonotype appeared a few times. The genes are TRBV11-3 and TRBJ2-1, with 9 positions matching TRBD2. The germline gives CDR1 SGHNT, CDR2 YENEEA. The CDR3 spans 17 residues. V was pared by 1 base and J by 8 bases, with 12 bases of the junction left unmatched. CDR3 DNA sequence: TGTGCCAGCAGCTTAGTTGCGAGTGCTAGCGGGATCTATGAGCAGTTCTTC. This gives the protein CASSLVASASGIYEQFF.

This clonotype was recorded many times. The chain combines TRBV12-3 or TRBV12-4 with TRBJ1-1; 7 nucleotides align to TRBD1. Trimming cost V 4 bases and J 6 bases; bases outside gene matches: 5. CDR3 length: 13 amino acids. CDR3 loop: CASSSRGKSEAFF. The DNA for the CDR3 is TGTGCCAGCAGTTCCAGGGGGAAATCTGAAGCTTTCTTT.

This clonotype has a handful of counts. V and J are TRBV10-2 and TRBJ1-1, with no clear D. The germline V gene encodes CDR1 WSHSY and CDR2 SAAADI. Trimming removed 0 bases from V and 1 base from J, with 3 bases in between. The CDR3 contains 13 residues. The CDR3 DNA reads as TGCGCCAGCAGTGAGTCCGGGAACACTGAAGCTTTCTTT. It specifies CASSESGNTEAFF.

The J gene is TRBJ2-7, the V gene TRBV3-1, with D perhaps TRBD2 (7 bases). Trimming removed 3 bases from V and 2 bases from J, with 11 bases in between. Germline V gene sequence: CDR1 LGHDT, CDR2 YNNKEL (reference sequence). The CDR3 is made up of 14 amino acids. The CDR3 nucleotides read TGTGCCAGCAGCCATTCGGGGGGCCCCTACGAGCAGTACGTC. It codes for CASSHSGGPYEQYV.

The rearrangement links TRBV10-1 to TRBJ2-5; D tentatively fits TRBD1 or TRBD2 (7 bases each). CDR1 and CDR2 from the germline V gene are WNHNN and SYGVQD (reference sequence). CDR3 length: 15 residues. V was pared by 4 bases and J by 1 base, with 13 bases between. CDR3 in DNA: TGCGCCAGCAGTGCCGGGGGGACAGTCCAAGAGACCCAGTACTTC. It is translated as CASSAGGTVQETQYF.

This chain uses TRBV5-1 with TRBJ2-7; D is unresolved. The length of the CDR3 is 15 residues. Trimming removed 0 bases at V and 3 bases at J, with 13 bases between. Germline V gives CDR1 SGHRS, CDR2 YFSETQ. The chain's CDR3 is CASSLAVGKGYEQYF. In DNA form, the CDR3 reads TGCGCCAGCAGCTTGGCCGTGGGGAAAGGCTACGAGCAGTACTTC. Full variable domain (remainder filled in from reference TRBV5-1 and TRBJ2-7): KAGVTQTPRYLIKTRGQQVTLSCSPISGHRSVSWYQQTPGQGLQFLFEYFSETQRNKGNFPGRFSGRQFSNSRSEMNVSTLELGDSALYLCASSLAVGKGYEQYFGPGTRLTVT.

The chain employs TRBV25-1 and TRBJ1-3; no firm D call. Trimming cost V 6 bases and J 0 bases, with 6 bases left between them. CDR1 and CDR2 (germline): MGHDK, SYGVNS. The CDR3 loop spans 13 amino acids. The CDR3 reads CASSGFSGNTIYF. The DNA of the CDR3 is TGTGCCAGCAGCGGATTCTCTGGAAACACCATATATTTT.

This clonotype showed up just a few times. The chain links TRBV13 to TRBJ2-5, with 7 bases that match TRBD1. Unmatched junction bases numbered 12, after V lost 5 bases and J lost 3 bases. This CDR3 region has 16 residues. The germline V gene has CDR1 PRHDT and CDR2 FYEKMQ (reference sequence). CDR3 sequence: CASSSRQGPGKETQYF. Written as DNA, the CDR3 is TGTGCCAGCAGCAGTCGACAGGGACCGGGAAAAGAGACCCAGTACTTC.

This clonotype has only a few counts. The rearrangement joins TRBV20-1 to TRBJ2-5; 8 bases are a match to TRBD1. Trimming at V came to 2 bases and at J to 2 bases, leaving 7 bases not matched to a gene. The CDR3 is made up of 15 amino acids. Looked up from germline, CDR1 is DFQATT and CDR2 is SNEGSKA (reference sequence). The DNA for the CDR3 is TGCAGTGCTAGATCGGGGACAGGCCGACAAGAGACCCAGTACTTC. As protein: CSARSGTGRQETQYF.

This clonotype has just a few counts. The chain joins TRBV6-2 or TRBV6-3 to TRBJ1-5; 10 nucleotides agree with TRBD1. CDR1 is MNHEY, CDR2 SVGEGT, per germline. Trimming cost V 6 bases and J 2 bases; bases outside gene matches: 4. The length of the CDR3 is 15 residues. CDR3 region: CASRWGTGGNQPQHF. As DNA, the CDR3 is TGTGCCAGCAGATGGGGGACAGGGGGCAATCAGCCCCAGCATTTT.

This clonotype showed up just a few times. The chain recombines TRBV20-1 with TRBJ2-5; D is ambiguous. The V gene lost 3 bases and the J gene lost 4 bases, with 9 bases spanning the gap. This CDR3 is built from 12 residues. The germline gives CDR1 DFQATT, CDR2 SNEGSKA (reference sequence). CDR3 bases: TGCAGTGCTAGGGAAGGGTTAGAGACCCAGTACTTC. This translates into CSAREGLETQYF.

This clonotype was found a few times. The chain is built from TRBV7-6 and TRBJ2-2; D call uncertain. In germline, CDR1 is SGHVS, CDR2 FNYEAQ. This CDR3 has 18 residues. Trimming left V 1 base short and J 1 base short, with 16 bases between. CDR3 loop: CASSLETDRRLNTGELFF. CDR3 DNA sequence: TGTGCCAGCAGCTTAGAAACAGATCGGCGCCTGAACACCGGGGAGCTGTTTTTT.

The rearrangement joins TRBV20-1 to TRBJ2-1; 8 bases agree with TRBD2. The CDR3 loop spans 15 amino acids. The V segment lost 0 bases and the J segment 0 bases; nucleotides outside the gene matches: 1. Germline lookup yields CDR1 DFQATT and CDR2 SNEGSKA (reference sequence). CDR3: CSARELAGSYNEQFF. The CDR3 DNA reads as TGCAGTGCTAGAGAGCTAGCGGGCTCCTACAATGAGCAGTTCTTC.

The sample holds one count of this clonotype. The chain recombines TRBV29-1 with TRBJ2-1; 8 nucleotides align to TRBD2. The V segment lost 3 bases and the J segment 1 base; nucleotides outside the gene matches: 17. The CDR3 is made up of 19 amino acids. Per germline, CDR1 SQVTM and CDR2 ANQGSEA. The CDR3 DNA is TGCAGCGTTGAGTGGGTCATGTGGAGCGGGGGAAAATCCTACAATGAGCAGTTCTTC. Translated, it gives CSVEWVMWSGGKSYNEQFF.

The CDR3 spells CASSPPGGWANVLTF. CDR3 sequence (DNA): TGTGCCAGCAGCCCCCCAGGTGGCTGGGCCAACGTCCTGACTTTC. The rearrangement uses TRBV2 and TRBJ2-6; D gene unclear. V was trimmed by 6 bases and J by 5 bases, leaving 14 bases between them. Germline V gene sequence: CDR1 SNHLY, CDR2 FYNNEI. The CDR3 is 15 residues long.

The gene calls are TRBV7-8 and TRBJ2-3, with 13 bases that match TRBD2. Germline assignment: CDR1 SGHVS and CDR2 FQNEAQ. J was trimmed by 3 bases and V by 2 bases; bases with no gene match: 2. The CDR3 covers 16 residues. This CDR3 reads CASSLTSGGATDTQYF. CDR3 coding DNA: TGTGCCAGCAGCTTAACTAGCGGGGGGGCGACAGATACGCAGTATTTT.